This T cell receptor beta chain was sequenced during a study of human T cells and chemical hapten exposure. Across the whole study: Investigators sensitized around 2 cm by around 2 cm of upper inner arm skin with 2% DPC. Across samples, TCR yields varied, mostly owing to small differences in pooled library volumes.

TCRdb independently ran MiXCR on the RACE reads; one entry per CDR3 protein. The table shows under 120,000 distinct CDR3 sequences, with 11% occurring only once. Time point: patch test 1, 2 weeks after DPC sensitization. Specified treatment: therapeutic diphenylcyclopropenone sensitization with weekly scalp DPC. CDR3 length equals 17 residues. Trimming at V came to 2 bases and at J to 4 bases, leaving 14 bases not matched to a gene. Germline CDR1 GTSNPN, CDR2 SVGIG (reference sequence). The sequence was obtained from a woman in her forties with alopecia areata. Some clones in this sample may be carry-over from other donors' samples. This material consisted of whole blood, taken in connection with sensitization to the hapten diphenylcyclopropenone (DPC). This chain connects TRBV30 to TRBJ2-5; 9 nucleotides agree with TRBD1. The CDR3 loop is CAWSPSYGQGFRETQYF. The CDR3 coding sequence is TGTGCCTGGAGTCCGAGTTACGGACAGGGGTTCCGAGAGACCCAGTACTTC.